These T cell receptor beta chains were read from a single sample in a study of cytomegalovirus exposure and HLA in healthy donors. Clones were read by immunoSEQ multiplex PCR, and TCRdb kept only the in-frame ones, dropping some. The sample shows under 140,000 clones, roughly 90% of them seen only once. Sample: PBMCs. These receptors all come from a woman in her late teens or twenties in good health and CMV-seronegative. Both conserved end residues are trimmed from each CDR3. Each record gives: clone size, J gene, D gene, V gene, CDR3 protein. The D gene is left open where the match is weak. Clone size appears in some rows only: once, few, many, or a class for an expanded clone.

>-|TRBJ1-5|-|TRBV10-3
AISGRQEDQPQH
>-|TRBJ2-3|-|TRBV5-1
ASSLGRALTDTQY
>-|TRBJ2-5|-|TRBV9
ASSVTGGRAETQY
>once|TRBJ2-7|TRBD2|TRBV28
ASRLAGHRYEQY
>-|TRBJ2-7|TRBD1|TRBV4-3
ASSQDRGQGKSHEQY
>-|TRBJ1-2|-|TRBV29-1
SAPGLKYGYT
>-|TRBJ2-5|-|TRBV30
AWSVMDIGTQY
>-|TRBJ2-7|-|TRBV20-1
SAEGQYEQY
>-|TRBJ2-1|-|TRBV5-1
ASSTGTLGEQF
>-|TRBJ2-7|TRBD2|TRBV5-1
ASSFSSGLTYEQY
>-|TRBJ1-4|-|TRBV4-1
ASSQGPGVTANEKLF
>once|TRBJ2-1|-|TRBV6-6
ASSYSSGFYNEQF
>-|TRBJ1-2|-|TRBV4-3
ASSVVLSGGDANYGYT
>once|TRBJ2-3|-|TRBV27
ASSLEAGRTDTQY
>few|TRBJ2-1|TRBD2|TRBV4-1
ASSQVPSGEQF
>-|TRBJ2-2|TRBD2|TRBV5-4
ASSFTSGRGTGELF
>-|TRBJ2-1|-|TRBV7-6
ASSEDSNEQF
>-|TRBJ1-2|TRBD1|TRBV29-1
SVEAQGQGVGGYT
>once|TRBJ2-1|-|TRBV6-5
ASGGYSSYNEQF
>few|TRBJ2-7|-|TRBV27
ASRAEYTPSSYEQY